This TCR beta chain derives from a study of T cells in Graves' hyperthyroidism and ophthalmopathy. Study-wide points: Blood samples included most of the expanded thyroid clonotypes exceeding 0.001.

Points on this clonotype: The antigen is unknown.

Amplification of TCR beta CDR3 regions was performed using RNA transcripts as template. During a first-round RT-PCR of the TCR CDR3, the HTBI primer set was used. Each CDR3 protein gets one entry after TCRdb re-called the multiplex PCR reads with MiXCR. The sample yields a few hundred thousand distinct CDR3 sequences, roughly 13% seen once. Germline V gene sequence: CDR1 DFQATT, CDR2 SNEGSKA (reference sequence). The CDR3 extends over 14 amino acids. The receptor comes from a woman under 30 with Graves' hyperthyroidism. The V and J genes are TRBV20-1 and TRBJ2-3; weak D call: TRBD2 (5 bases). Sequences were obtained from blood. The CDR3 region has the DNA TGCACCGCACGGGGAAGCGGTGCCACAGATACGCAGTATTTT. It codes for CTARGSGATDTQYF.